This T cell receptor beta chain was found in a study of OX40 agonist ivuxolimab in advanced cancers. Study background: Treatment of patients was with ivuxolimab, an agonistic anti-OX40 (CD134) antibody. Earlier treatment with anti-PD-1, anti-PD-L1 or anti-CTLA-4 was permitted, and roughly 42% had received some.

Whole-study results and caveats: The mean number of expanded clones was higher in CD8+ T cells than in CD4+. Clones of CD4+ and CD8+ blood T cells grew by week 6 at doses of 0.1 to 3.0 mg/kg.

Sequenced by immunoSEQ multiplex PCR; TCRdb stores in-frame clones only, minus some. The repertoire holds under 15,000 clones, with around 76% as singletons. About this clone itself: Its target is unknown.

In germline, CDR1 is MNHEY, CDR2 SVGAGI. The trim removed 7 bases at V and 5 bases at J, leaving 12 bases unmatched. The CDR3 runs to 15 residues. This sequence was found in an adult with an advanced solid tumor such as melanoma, head and neck, liver or kidney cancer. This specimen consisted of CD4+ or CD8+ T cells sorted from blood, obtained in a trial of the OX40 agonist ivuxolimab. This chain joins TRBV6-5 and TRBJ1-2; 8 positions match TRBD1. The DNA of the CDR3 is TGTGCCAGCACCTTCGGACAGGGTTTTCGGTATGGCTACACCTTC. Protein: CASTFGQGFRYGYTF.